This TCR beta chain comes out of a study of beta chain features in type 1 diabetes. The study reverse transcribed the entire isolated RNA, so it sequenced expressed TCRB transcripts. The table came from immunoSEQ multiplex PCR; TCRdb's copy has only in-frame clones and leaves some out. Of about 640,000 clones listed, roughly 12% are singletons. Remarks on this clone: Its matching antigen is unknown.

Study results and caveats: Here, the possible influence of HLA type (on TCRB rearrangement) remained unresolved. Moderate but significant shortening of TCRB CDR3s was recorded in all four CD4+ subsets from Type 1 diabetes patients.

The CDR3 runs 15 residues. From germline, CDR1 is MNHEY and CDR2 SMNVEV (reference sequence). Trimming removed 5 bases at V and 1 base at J, with 15 bases between. Central memory, naive, regulatory and stem cell-like memory CD4+ cells were sorted by CD45RO/CCR7/CD25/CD127/CD95/CD27. This chain connects TRBV27 to TRBJ2-7; D might be TRBD1 (6 bases). This clonotype originated in a man aged 30 to 45 with type 1 diabetes. The sample comprised naive CD4+ T cells from blood. The CDR3 nucleotides read TGTGCCAGCAGTCTCCAGTGGGACACTTCCTACGAGCAGTACTTC. This encodes CASSLQWDTSYEQYF.